This T cell receptor beta chain was sequenced during a study of blood T cell repertoires in COVID-19 (TCRdb year 2020). With respect to the entire study: The collaborator samples originated in the United States, Italy and Spain and spanned the acute and convalescent phases of COVID-19. The prospective study material was composed of cDNA or gDNA derived from T cells, B-cell-depleted T cells, or PBMCs. Deeply sampled blood TCRbeta repertoires from subjects exposed to, actively infected with, or recovered from COVID-19 were included in the dataset. A freely available public database, intended as a resource for researchers studying the immune response to SARS-CoV-2, is where the repertoires were released. The samples were drawn from two sources: the first 160 participants of the ongoing ImmuneRACE study, and some 1,300 subjects contributed by 6 global collaborators. Nearly every sample came with metadata listing a de-identified subject ID, COVID-19 status, age in years and sex. Where HLA class I and class II types were available, the types were taken from metadata supplied by the sample provider, not from assay-based typing. Study-wide findings and limitations: The quantity of clinical and demographic metadata differed by source and by participant and was supplied without curation.

Counted from cysteine to phenylalanine, this CDR3 has 15 amino acids. The retained sequence is limited to the CDR3, 45 bases, with the frame set at the first base. After removal of 5 bases from V and 4 bases from J, the junction retains 5 bases not matched to a gene. For CDR1 and CDR2, the germline V gene lists SGHTA and FQGTGA. Enrolling through a virtual design, the prospective study's participants ranged in age from roughly 18 to 95 years and lived across roughly 24 United States geographic areas. Cohort assignment in the prospective study relied on participant-reported clinical history from a screening survey and a study questionnaire. Recovered participants in ImmuneRACE Cohort 3 were defined by two consecutive negative NP/OP PCR tests, clearance by a healthcare professional, or resolution of symptoms. In the prospective study, whole blood, serum and a nasopharyngeal or oropharyngeal swab were collected from each participant by mobile phlebotomists. Additional blood draws and questionnaires over an approximately two-month period could optionally be provided by prospective study participants. Before DNA extraction, blood samples from the prospective study were shipped at room temperature or frozen.

TCRbeta CDR3 regions were amplified from genomic DNA using the immunoSEQ Assay, a bias-controlled multiplex PCR. Concerning the study's data processing: The number of nucleated cells in each sample was estimated by amplification of reference gene primers within the assay. To quantify the absolute abundance of each unique TCRbeta CDR3 rearrangement, sequence reads were collapsed and filtered. Productive Simpson clonality was computed per sample as the square root of Simpson's diversity index over productive rearrangements. This is the immuneACCESS table as TCRdb keeps it, with only in-frame sequences that have V and J called. A part of the clones is gone; compared with another copy, unresolved V genes explain less than half, and the rest is unexplained. The V and J calls and clone size were taken over from that table, and D and trimming were inferred from the DNA. This sample comprises about 310,000 clones, about nine tenths of them detected only once. The leading ten clones occupy about a tenth of the sample.

This clone was detected only once. Its antigen has not been determined. No base quality values were provided; no much bigger clone lies one nucleotide off. Recombination connected TRBV7-3 to TRBJ2-3, with 11 bases aligning to TRBD1. The sequencing input was PBMCs or T cells enriched from blood (not recorded which). The sequence was collected from a woman in her thirties who had recovered from COVID-19. The DNA is as follows: TGTGCCAGCAGCCGAGGGACAGGGGGTCCAGATACGCAGTATTTT. It translates to CASSRGTGGPDTQYF.